A selection of T cell receptor beta chains follows, all from one sample in a study of neurological immune-mediated disorders. From the 5' RACE reads, TCRdb called clonotypes with MiXCR, one entry per CDR3 protein. The data contain tens of thousands of distinct CDR3 sequences, approximately 6% of them singletons. Sequencing input: PBMCs. The source is a woman aged 55-75 years with multiple sclerosis. CDR3s include the opening cysteine and the closing phenylalanine or tryptophan. Each record gives: J gene, V gene, CDR3 length, CDR3 protein.

j_call: TRBJ1-1; v_call: TRBV7-8; cdr3_length: 14; cdr3_aa: CASSRLTENTEAFF
j_call: TRBJ2-7; v_call: TRBV7-9; cdr3_length: 16; cdr3_aa: CASSSTDRGQSYEQYF
j_call: TRBJ1-1; v_call: TRBV7-8; cdr3_length: 14; cdr3_aa: CASSPPRGFTEAFF
j_call: TRBJ1-4; v_call: TRBV5-5; cdr3_length: 15; cdr3_aa: CASRRGDSFNEKLFF
j_call: TRBJ1-5; v_call: TRBV6-5; cdr3_length: 14; cdr3_aa: CASRGDGSNQPQHF
j_call: TRBJ1-1; v_call: TRBV6-5; cdr3_length: 14; cdr3_aa: CASSYRGWDTEAFF
j_call: TRBJ2-3; v_call: TRBV10-2; cdr3_length: 15; cdr3_aa: CASSESGRHTDTQYF
j_call: TRBJ2-3; v_call: TRBV12-3/TRBV12-4; cdr3_length: 13; cdr3_aa: CASSPDTTDTQYF
j_call: TRBJ1-6; v_call: TRBV9; cdr3_length: 15; cdr3_aa: CASSARQGDNSPLHF
j_call: TRBJ1-5; v_call: TRBV20-1; cdr3_length: 16; cdr3_aa: CSGSRGGRGGNQPQHF
j_call: TRBJ1-5; v_call: TRBV10-3; cdr3_length: 15; cdr3_aa: CAISPDTGGNQPQHF
j_call: TRBJ1-1; v_call: TRBV20-1; cdr3_length: 14; cdr3_aa: CSAWTGGEYTEAFF
j_call: TRBJ2-7; v_call: TRBV20-1; cdr3_length: 15; cdr3_aa: CSARSGGASSYEQYF
j_call: TRBJ1-3; v_call: TRBV7-2; cdr3_length: 15; cdr3_aa: CASSRDSFSGNTIYF
j_call: TRBJ2-1; v_call: TRBV5-1; cdr3_length: 16; cdr3_aa: CASSLALGLAGNEQFF
j_call: TRBJ2-6; v_call: TRBV18; cdr3_length: 18; cdr3_aa: CASSLNQGRSSGANVLTF
j_call: TRBJ1-2; v_call: TRBV28; cdr3_length: 14; cdr3_aa: CASSPAGQIYGYTF
j_call: TRBJ1-1; v_call: TRBV6-5; cdr3_length: 12; cdr3_aa: CASSYHDSEAFF
j_call: TRBJ1-1; v_call: TRBV18; cdr3_length: 11; cdr3_aa: CASSRVTEAFF
j_call: TRBJ2-7; v_call: TRBV7-9; cdr3_length: 12; cdr3_aa: CASSPRRDEQYF
j_call: TRBJ2-1; v_call: TRBV20-1; cdr3_length: 15; cdr3_aa: CSAREWGGATDEQFF
j_call: TRBJ2-1; v_call: TRBV6-1; cdr3_length: 13; cdr3_aa: CASSRGGTAVQAF
j_call: TRBJ2-1; v_call: TRBV20-1; cdr3_length: 13; cdr3_aa: CSPRSGGAREQFF
j_call: TRBJ2-7; v_call: TRBV20-1; cdr3_length: 19; cdr3_aa: CSAKSKASAATLFSYEQYF
j_call: TRBJ2-2; v_call: TRBV7-9; cdr3_length: 14; cdr3_aa: CASSLVAVPGELFF
j_call: TRBJ1-1; v_call: TRBV7-8; cdr3_length: 15; cdr3_aa: CASSPSTGSGAEAFF
j_call: TRBJ2-1; v_call: TRBV18; cdr3_length: 16; cdr3_aa: CASSPTTGGTYNEQFF
j_call: TRBJ1-4; v_call: TRBV7-9; cdr3_length: 15; cdr3_aa: CASSRGQVDNEKLFF
j_call: TRBJ2-7; v_call: TRBV20-1; cdr3_length: 13; cdr3_aa: CSATGTGTYEQYF
j_call: TRBJ1-1; v_call: TRBV27; cdr3_length: 11; cdr3_aa: CASSLLGRAFF
j_call: TRBJ1-6; v_call: TRBV7-9; cdr3_length: 16; cdr3_aa: CASSLGPSSYNSPLHF
j_call: TRBJ2-3; v_call: TRBV12-3/TRBV12-4; cdr3_length: 16; cdr3_aa: CASTLRLAGRADTQYF
j_call: TRBJ2-2; v_call: TRBV6-6; cdr3_length: 16; cdr3_aa: CASRPEDRLNTGELFF
j_call: TRBJ1-5; v_call: TRBV29-1; cdr3_length: 14; cdr3_aa: CSVEVGGSNQPQHF
j_call: TRBJ1-1; v_call: TRBV7-9; cdr3_length: 12; cdr3_aa: CASSLVSAEAFF
j_call: TRBJ1-4; v_call: TRBV6-5; cdr3_length: 12; cdr3_aa: CASTPDNEKLFF
j_call: TRBJ2-1; v_call: TRBV6-1; cdr3_length: 14; cdr3_aa: CATEPGHSYNEQFF
j_call: TRBJ1-4; v_call: TRBV3-1; cdr3_length: 14; cdr3_aa: CASSQEGRVRKLFF
j_call: TRBJ2-5; v_call: TRBV9; cdr3_length: 13; cdr3_aa: CASSRGSEETQYF
j_call: TRBJ2-1; v_call: TRBV6-2/TRBV6-3; cdr3_length: 13; cdr3_aa: CASSYRRYNEQFF
j_call: TRBJ2-7; v_call: TRBV7-6; cdr3_length: 11; cdr3_aa: CASSLGQGQYF
j_call: TRBJ1-4; v_call: TRBV4-2; cdr3_length: 17; cdr3_aa: CASSQAFGHSDGEKLFF
j_call: TRBJ1-5; v_call: TRBV5-1; cdr3_length: 16; cdr3_aa: CASSPGHSVGNQPQHF
j_call: TRBJ2-2; v_call: TRBV5-5; cdr3_length: 15; cdr3_aa: CASSITGTDTGELFF
j_call: TRBJ1-2; v_call: TRBV20-1; cdr3_length: 12; cdr3_aa: CSVLYELYGYTF
j_call: TRBJ2-2; v_call: TRBV7-9; cdr3_length: 14; cdr3_aa: CASSLGAEHGELFF
j_call: TRBJ1-2; v_call: TRBV12-3/TRBV12-4; cdr3_length: 13; cdr3_aa: CASSFDSSAGYTF
j_call: TRBJ2-1; v_call: TRBV5-1; cdr3_length: 14; cdr3_aa: CASSLVGTWDEQFF
j_call: TRBJ1-2; v_call: TRBV20-1; cdr3_length: 14; cdr3_aa: CSARMGQGNYGYTF
j_call: TRBJ2-1; v_call: TRBV5-5; cdr3_length: 10; cdr3_aa: CASSLYEQFF
j_call: TRBJ1-2; v_call: TRBV20-1; cdr3_length: 14; cdr3_aa: CSASRQGGGYGYTF
j_call: TRBJ1-6; v_call: TRBV27; cdr3_length: 15; cdr3_aa: CASSLRTQEGSPLHF
j_call: TRBJ2-5; v_call: TRBV5-1; cdr3_length: 16; cdr3_aa: CASSLLGQGVSETQYF
j_call: TRBJ2-5; v_call: TRBV28; cdr3_length: 13; cdr3_aa: CASSSTNQETQYF
j_call: TRBJ2-7; v_call: TRBV10-3; cdr3_length: 15; cdr3_aa: CATLRSGGTTYEQYF
j_call: TRBJ2-5; v_call: TRBV12-3/TRBV12-4; cdr3_length: 13; cdr3_aa: CASSLNGGETQYF
j_call: TRBJ1-1; v_call: TRBV4-2; cdr3_length: 17; cdr3_aa: CASSQAGVGRGNTEAFF
j_call: TRBJ2-7; v_call: TRBV27; cdr3_length: 16; cdr3_aa: CASAPAWFGGTYEQYF
j_call: TRBJ2-3; v_call: TRBV6-4; cdr3_length: 13; cdr3_aa: CASSPHPGDTQYF